This paragraph covers one TCR beta chain sequence. This CDR3 comprises 14 residues. V lost 8 bases and J lost 3; bases outside the gene matches: 7. The germline gives CDR1 LNHDA, CDR2 SQIVND (reference sequence). The protocol was immunoSEQ multiplex PCR, while the TCRdb copy is restricted to in-frame clones and leaves out a portion. The sample records 150,000 to 180,000 clones, under 85% being singletons. This sample was included in a study of blood T cell repertoires in COVID-19. This rearrangement joins TRBV19 to TRBJ1-5; 7 bases are a match to TRBD1. The material sequenced was peripheral blood. The TCR comes from an elderly woman with acute or convalescent COVID-19. The CDR3 bases are TGTGCCAGTGGGGGACAGCGTATCAATCAGCCCCAGCATTTT. It codes for CASGGQRINQPQHF.